These T cell receptor beta chains were read from a single sample in a study of identical twins. TCRdb fed the 5' RACE reads into MiXCR, producing one record per CDR3 protein. This sample has around 300,000 distinct CDR3 sequences; about 8.3% occur once, and the top ten carry roughly 2%. The same sample was also studied in work on yellow fever vaccine responses in identical twins.

Sample: memory (CD45RO+) T cells sorted from blood. These receptors came from a woman aged 18-29 years in good health. The CDR3 runs from the conserved cysteine through the conserved F or W. A D gene is named only where the DNA matches it firmly. Clone size is given for some rows only: seen once, a few or many times, or a class if the clone is expanded.

j_call	clone_size	d_call	v_call	cdr3_aa	cdr3_nt
TRBJ2-7	many	NA	TRBV3-1	CASSPFTGTRGMEQYF	TGTGCCAGCAGCCCGTTCACCGGGACAAGAGGGATGGAGCAGTACTTC
TRBJ1-2	few	NA	TRBV19	CASSRDNRITYGYTF	TGTGCCAGTAGTCGGGACAACCGGATAACCTATGGCTACACCTTC
TRBJ2-5	many	TRBD2	TRBV29-1	CSVGPSGSQETQYF	TGCAGCGTTGGCCCTAGCGGGTCCCAAGAGACCCAGTACTTC
TRBJ2-3	few	TRBD2	TRBV20-1	CSARFQGLAGGPVADTQYF	TGCAGTGCTAGATTCCAAGGGCTAGCGGGAGGGCCCGTGGCAGATACGCAGTATTTT
TRBJ1-2	NA	TRBD1	TRBV28	CASLSAGTGNYGYTF	TGTGCCAGCTTGTCTGCCGGGACAGGGAACTATGGCTACACCTTC
TRBJ1-3	few	NA	TRBV20-1	CSASGPDSGNTIYF	TGCAGTGCTTCGGGCCCGGACTCTGGAAACACCATATATTTT
TRBJ1-1	many	NA	TRBV7-3	CASSTSTGVDTEAFF	TGTGCCAGCAGCACCTCGACAGGCGTGGACACTGAAGCTTTCTTT
TRBJ2-1	many	TRBD2	TRBV6-5	CASSYSGTSFNEQFF	TGTGCCAGCAGTTACTCCGGGACTAGCTTTAATGAGCAGTTCTTC
TRBJ2-1	NA	NA	TRBV4-1	CASSQDAGAFYNEQFF	TGCGCCAGCAGCCAAGACGCAGGGGCCTTTTACAATGAGCAGTTCTTC
TRBJ2-2	NA	NA	TRBV19	CASERLMSNTGELFF	TGTGCCAGTGAAAGATTAATGTCGAACACCGGGGAGCTGTTTTTT
TRBJ2-7	NA	NA	TRBV20-1	CSASDRGSYEQYF	TGCAGTGCTAGCGACCGCGGCTCCTACGAGCAGTACTTC
TRBJ2-2	NA	NA	TRBV20-1	CSAPQVSTGELFF	TGCAGTGCCCCACAGGTTTCCACCGGGGAGCTGTTTTTT
TRBJ2-2	many	NA	TRBV11-2	CASSRITSFAGELFF	TGTGCCAGCAGCCGAATTACTAGTTTCGCCGGGGAGCTGTTTTTT
TRBJ2-3	many	NA	TRBV3-1	CASSPQPAGARGDTQYF	TGTGCCAGCAGCCCCCAACCGGCGGGGGCCAGGGGAGATACGCAGTATTTT
TRBJ2-7	few	TRBD1	TRBV5-5	CASASGTGVSYEQYF	TGTGCCAGCGCCTCTGGGACAGGGGTCTCCTACGAGCAGTACTTC
TRBJ2-3	few	NA	TRBV7-9	CASSRTRAGSTDTQYF	TGTGCCAGCAGCCGAACTCGAGCCGGGAGCACAGATACGCAGTATTTT
TRBJ1-1	many	NA	TRBV3-1	CASSRKGALLAEAFF	TGTGCCAGCAGCCGGAAAGGGGCGCTTTTGGCTGAAGCTTTCTTT
TRBJ2-1	few	NA	TRBV6-5	CASSYPASAYNEQFF	TGTGCCAGCAGTTACCCGGCTAGCGCCTACAATGAGCAGTTCTTC
TRBJ1-2	few	TRBD1	TRBV6-2/TRBV6-3	CASSLPQGAYGYTF	TGTGCCAGCAGCCTACCACAGGGGGCGTATGGCTACACCTTC
TRBJ2-7	NA	TRBD1	TRBV28	CASSIPGQGSSYEQYF	TGTGCCAGCAGTATACCTGGACAGGGTAGCTCCTACGAGCAGTACTTC
TRBJ1-1	many	NA	TRBV6-5	CASSYLTSATEAFF	TGTGCCAGCAGTTACTTAACCAGTGCCACTGAAGCTTTCTTT
TRBJ2-1	NA	NA	TRBV6-1	CASSEISSYNEQFF	TGTGCCAGCAGTGAAATCTCTAGTTACAATGAGCAGTTCTTC
TRBJ1-3	few	TRBD1	TRBV29-1	CSVTDRGAGNTIYF	TGCAGCGTCACGGACAGGGGAGCAGGAAACACCATATATTTT
TRBJ1-1	NA	NA	TRBV21-1	CASSDSGAEAFF	TGTGCCAGCAGCGATTCCGGGGCTGAAGCTTTCTTT
TRBJ2-5	few	TRBD2	TRBV5-1	CASGLGTSTPQETQYF	TGCGCCAGCGGTCTCGGGACTAGCACCCCACAAGAGACCCAGTACTTC
TRBJ2-1	NA	TRBD2	TRBV9	CASSVSGGGQDNEQFF	TGTGCCAGCAGCGTATCTGGGGGAGGGCAGGACAATGAGCAGTTCTTC
TRBJ2-3	NA	TRBD1	TRBV6-1	CASSDRGQGTDTQYF	TGTGCCAGCAGTGACAGGGGGCAAGGCACAGATACGCAGTATTTT
TRBJ2-1	few	NA	TRBV5-4	CASSTPYNEQFF	TGTGCCAGCTCCACCCCTTACAATGAGCAGTTCTTC
TRBJ2-7	few	NA	TRBV20-1	CSAQSAPWEQYF	TGCAGTGCCCAGTCGGCGCCTTGGGAGCAGTACTTC
TRBJ2-5	many	NA	TRBV12-3/TRBV12-4	CASSPSKGRQIEQETQYF	TGTGCCAGCAGTCCCAGTAAAGGACGACAGATCGAACAAGAGACCCAGTACTTC
TRBJ2-5	many	TRBD1	TRBV10-3	CAISEGGRETQYF	TGTGCCATCAGTGAAGGGGGCCGAGAGACCCAGTACTTC
TRBJ2-1	few	NA	TRBV12-3/TRBV12-4	CASSLERTFSYNEQFF	TGTGCCAGCAGCCTTGAGCGAACCTTCTCCTACAATGAGCAGTTCTTC
TRBJ2-5	once	TRBD1	TRBV7-3	CASSPNRGRQETQYF	TGTGCCAGCAGCCCCAACAGGGGCCGACAAGAGACCCAGTACTTC
TRBJ2-5	few	NA	TRBV7-9	CASSRTGRAIEETQYF	TGTGCCAGCAGCCGCACTGGTCGGGCCATCGAGGAGACCCAGTACTTC
TRBJ2-2	few	NA	TRBV7-9	CASSPGAGINTGELFF	TGTGCCAGCAGCCCCGGGGCGGGTATTAACACCGGGGAGCTGTTTTTT
TRBJ2-1	few	NA	TRBV6-1	CASSVGLAARSNEQFF	TGTGCCAGCAGTGTGGGGTTAGCGGCCCGCAGCAATGAGCAGTTCTTC
TRBJ1-6	few	TRBD1	TRBV9	CASSESAGTGINSPLHF	TGTGCCAGCAGCGAGTCGGCCGGGACAGGGATAAATTCACCCCTCCACTTT
TRBJ2-7	many	NA	TRBV29-1	CSVEAKGHPYEQYF	TGCAGCGTTGAAGCAAAGGGGCATCCCTACGAGCAGTACTTC
TRBJ1-2	NA	NA	TRBV6-1	CASSEGISTGYTF	TGTGCCAGCAGTGAAGGGATTTCCACTGGCTACACCTTC
TRBJ1-5	NA	TRBD1	TRBV2	CASGPGQGRNQPQHF	TGTGCCAGCGGCCCAGGACAGGGCCGCAATCAGCCCCAGCATTTT
TRBJ1-5	few	NA	TRBV28	CASSTPDRYQPQHF	TGTGCCAGCAGCACCCCGGACCGGTATCAGCCCCAGCATTTT
TRBJ2-4	NA	NA	TRBV7-8	CASSSPENIQYF	TGTGCCAGCAGCTCCCCGGAAAACATTCAGTACTTC
TRBJ2-2	few	TRBD1	TRBV18	CASQRQGGAGELFF	TGTGCCAGCCAGAGACAGGGGGGCGCCGGGGAGCTGTTTTTT
TRBJ1-1	NA	NA	TRBV9	CASSVAGMDTEAFF	TGTGCCAGCAGCGTAGCGGGGATGGACACTGAAGCTTTCTTT
TRBJ2-1	many	NA	TRBV5-1	CASSLAGGRTYNEQFF	TGCGCCAGCAGCTTGGCCGGGGGTAGAACCTACAATGAGCAGTTCTTC
TRBJ1-5	few	NA	TRBV18	CASSPGQTAQPQHF	TGTGCCAGCTCACCCGGACAGACGGCACAGCCCCAGCATTTT
TRBJ2-1	NA	NA	TRBV5-1	CASSSLANLNYNEQFF	TGCGCCAGCAGCTCACTAGCCAACCTTAACTACAATGAGCAGTTCTTC
TRBJ1-2	NA	NA	TRBV28	CASSSEGPYGYTF	TGTGCCAGCAGTTCAGAGGGGCCCTATGGCTACACCTTC
TRBJ1-1	NA	NA	TRBV29-1	CSARVPGANTEAFF	TGCAGCGCCCGGGTCCCGGGCGCTAACACTGAAGCTTTCTTT
TRBJ2-2	few	NA	TRBV7-8	CASSLIFGQQINTGELFF	TGTGCCAGCAGCTTAATCTTTGGACAGCAAATTAACACCGGGGAGCTGTTTTTT
TRBJ2-5	few	NA	TRBV7-2	CASSPTYNQETQYF	TGTGCCAGCAGTCCGACATACAACCAAGAGACCCAGTACTTC
TRBJ1-2	NA	NA	TRBV20-1	CSAIPDRGANYGYTF	TGCAGTGCTATACCGGATCGAGGGGCCAACTATGGCTACACCTTC
TRBJ1-4	many	NA	TRBV6-5	CASSYSTPPREKLFF	TGTGCCAGCAGTTACTCGACCCCTCCCCGGGAAAAACTGTTTTTT
TRBJ1-6	many	NA	TRBV20-1	CSARTSGVNSPLHF	TGCAGTGCTAGGACGTCCGGGGTTAATTCACCCCTCCACTTT